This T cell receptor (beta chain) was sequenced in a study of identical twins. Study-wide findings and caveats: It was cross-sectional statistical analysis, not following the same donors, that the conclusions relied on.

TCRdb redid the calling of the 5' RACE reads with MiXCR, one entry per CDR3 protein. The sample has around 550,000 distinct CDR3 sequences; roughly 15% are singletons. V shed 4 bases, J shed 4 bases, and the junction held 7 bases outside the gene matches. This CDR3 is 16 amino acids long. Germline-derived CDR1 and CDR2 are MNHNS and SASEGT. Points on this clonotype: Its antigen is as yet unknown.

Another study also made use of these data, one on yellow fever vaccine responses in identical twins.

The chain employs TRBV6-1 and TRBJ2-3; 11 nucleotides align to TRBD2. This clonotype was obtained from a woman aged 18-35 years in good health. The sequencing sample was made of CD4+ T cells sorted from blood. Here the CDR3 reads CASSGRLAGMADTQYF. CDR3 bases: TGTGCCAGCAGTGGACGACTAGCGGGAATGGCAGATACGCAGTATTTT.